This TCR beta chain came from a study of blood T cells in healthy people across ages. Then a second PCR, running roughly 6 to 12 cycles, was carried out with a sample-barcoded 5' primer and a J-beta primer mix. Using its own MiXCR run on the 5' RACE reads, TCRdb lists one record per CDR3 protein. This sample carries some 890,000 distinct CDR3 sequences, about 27% of them seen once, and the ten largest clones take 10% to 13%. V lost 5 bases to trimming and J lost 8 bases, with 13 bases between them. Germline values: CDR1 MNHEY, CDR2 SMNVEV (reference sequence). This CDR3 comprises 12 residues. Separately, the same data were catalogued under a study of T cells of mothers and their children. As that report states: Each mother gave over 8.5 million TCR beta CDR3 reads; each child, about 3 million.

The source material was blood. This sequence was found in a middle-aged woman in good health. The chain links TRBV27 to TRBJ2-7, with D possibly matching TRBD2 (7 bases). CDR3 sequence: CASSRGGRKQYF. CDR3 nucleotide sequence: TGTGCCAGCAGTAGGGGGGGACGGAAGCAGTACTTC.